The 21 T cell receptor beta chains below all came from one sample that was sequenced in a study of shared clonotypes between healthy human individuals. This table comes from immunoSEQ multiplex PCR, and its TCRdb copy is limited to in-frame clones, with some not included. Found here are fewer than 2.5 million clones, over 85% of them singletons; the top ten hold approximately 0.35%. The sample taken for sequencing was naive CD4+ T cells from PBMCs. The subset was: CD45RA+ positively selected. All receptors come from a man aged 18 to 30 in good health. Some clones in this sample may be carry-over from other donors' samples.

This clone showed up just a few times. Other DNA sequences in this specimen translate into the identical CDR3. The CDR3 DNA is TGTGCCAGCAGTTACGCGGGGACCTCCTATGGCTACACCTTC. Its translation is CASSYAGTSYGYTF. J is TRBJ1-2 and V is TRBV6-5; possible D gene TRBD1, 5 bases. Trimming took 2 bases from V and 4 from J, leaving 11 bases between them. The CDR3 contains 14 residues. Per the germline V gene, CDR1 is MNHEY and CDR2 is SVGAGI.

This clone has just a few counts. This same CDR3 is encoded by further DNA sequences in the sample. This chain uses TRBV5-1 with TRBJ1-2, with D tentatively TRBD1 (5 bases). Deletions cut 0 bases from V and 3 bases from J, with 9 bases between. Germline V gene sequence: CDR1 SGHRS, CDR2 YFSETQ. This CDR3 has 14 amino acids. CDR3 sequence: CASSLGGADYGYTF. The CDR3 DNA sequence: TGCGCCAGCAGCTTGGGAGGGGCGGACTATGGCTACACCTTC.

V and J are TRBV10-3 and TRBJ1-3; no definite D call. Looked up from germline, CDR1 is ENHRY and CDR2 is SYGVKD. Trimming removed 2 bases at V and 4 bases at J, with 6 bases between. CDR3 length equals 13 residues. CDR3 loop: CAISEGPGNTIYF. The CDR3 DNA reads TGTGCCATCAGTGAGGGGCCCGGAAACACCATATATTTT.

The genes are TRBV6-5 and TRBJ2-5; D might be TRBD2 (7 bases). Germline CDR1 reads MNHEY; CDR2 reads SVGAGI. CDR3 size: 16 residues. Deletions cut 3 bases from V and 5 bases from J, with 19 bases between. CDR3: CASSYVGGDPRETQYF. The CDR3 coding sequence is TGTGCCAGCAGTTATGTAGGGGGGGACCCTCGGGAGACCCAGTACTTC.

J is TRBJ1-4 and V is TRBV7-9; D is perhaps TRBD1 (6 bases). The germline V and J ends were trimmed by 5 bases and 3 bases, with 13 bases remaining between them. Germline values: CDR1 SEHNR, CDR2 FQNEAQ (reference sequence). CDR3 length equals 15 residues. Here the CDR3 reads CASSPQGPPNEKLFF. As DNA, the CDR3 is TGTGCCAGCAGCCCCCAGGGGCCGCCTAATGAAAAACTGTTTTTT.

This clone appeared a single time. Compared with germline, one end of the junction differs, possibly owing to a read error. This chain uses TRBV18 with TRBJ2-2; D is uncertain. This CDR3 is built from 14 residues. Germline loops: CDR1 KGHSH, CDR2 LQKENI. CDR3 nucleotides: TGTGCCAGCTCACCGACACTGATTACCGAGGAGCTGTTTTTT. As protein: CASSPTLITEELFF.

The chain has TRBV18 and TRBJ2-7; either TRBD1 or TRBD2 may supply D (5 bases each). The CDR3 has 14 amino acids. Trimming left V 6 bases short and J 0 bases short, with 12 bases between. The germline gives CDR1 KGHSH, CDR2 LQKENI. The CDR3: CASSLGTHSYEQYF. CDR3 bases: TGTGCCAGCTCCCTGGGGACGCACTCCTACGAGCAGTACTTC.

The CDR3 sequence is CASRQQGNTEAFF. For the CDR3, the DNA is TGTGCCAGCAGACAACAGGGTAACACTGAAGCTTTCTTT. This chain connects TRBV11-2 to TRBJ1-1; a possible D gene is TRBD1 (6 bases). This CDR3 has 13 amino acids. Germline CDR1 is SGHAT and CDR2 is FQNNGV. V lost 6 bases and J lost 2, with 10 bases in between.

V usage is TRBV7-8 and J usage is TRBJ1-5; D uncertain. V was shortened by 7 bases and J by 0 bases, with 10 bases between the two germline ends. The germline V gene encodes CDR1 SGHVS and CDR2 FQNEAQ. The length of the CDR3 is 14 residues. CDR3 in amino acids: CASTVPFSNQPQHF. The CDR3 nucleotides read TGTGCCAGCACCGTCCCTTTTAGCAATCAGCCCCAGCATTTT.

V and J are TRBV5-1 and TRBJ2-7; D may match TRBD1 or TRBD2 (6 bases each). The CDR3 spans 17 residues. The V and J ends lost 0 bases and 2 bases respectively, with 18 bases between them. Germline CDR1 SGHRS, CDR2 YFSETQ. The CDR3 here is CASSLAKGGGPTYEQYF. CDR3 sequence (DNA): TGCGCCAGCAGCTTGGCCAAGGGGGGCGGGCCGACCTACGAGCAGTACTTC.

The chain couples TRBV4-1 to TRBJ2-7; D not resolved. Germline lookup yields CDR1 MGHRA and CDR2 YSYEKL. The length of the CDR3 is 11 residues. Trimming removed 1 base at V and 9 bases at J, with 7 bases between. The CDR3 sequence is CASSQGFWQYF. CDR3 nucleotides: TGCGCCAGCAGCCAAGGTTTTTGGCAGTACTTC.

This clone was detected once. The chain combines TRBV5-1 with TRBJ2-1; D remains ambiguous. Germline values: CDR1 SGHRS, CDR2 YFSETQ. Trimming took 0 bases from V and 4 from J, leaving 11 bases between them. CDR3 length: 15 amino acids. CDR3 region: CASSLGALDYNEQFF. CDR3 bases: TGCGCCAGCAGCTTGGGAGCGTTAGATTACAATGAGCAGTTCTTC.

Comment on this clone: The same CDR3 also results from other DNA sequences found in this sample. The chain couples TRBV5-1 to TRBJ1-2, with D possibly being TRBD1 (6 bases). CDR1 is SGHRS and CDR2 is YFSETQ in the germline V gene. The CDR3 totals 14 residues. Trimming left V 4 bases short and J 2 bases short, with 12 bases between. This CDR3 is CASSPTTGNYGYTF. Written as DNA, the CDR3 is TGCGCCAGCAGCCCGACGACAGGAAACTATGGCTACACCTTC.

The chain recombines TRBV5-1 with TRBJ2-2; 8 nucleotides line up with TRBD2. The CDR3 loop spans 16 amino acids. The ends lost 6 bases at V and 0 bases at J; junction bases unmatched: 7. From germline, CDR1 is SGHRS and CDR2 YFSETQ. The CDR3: CASTQIAGSNTGELFF. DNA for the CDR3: TGCGCCAGCACCCAAATAGCGGGGTCGAACACCGGGGAGCTGTTTTTT.

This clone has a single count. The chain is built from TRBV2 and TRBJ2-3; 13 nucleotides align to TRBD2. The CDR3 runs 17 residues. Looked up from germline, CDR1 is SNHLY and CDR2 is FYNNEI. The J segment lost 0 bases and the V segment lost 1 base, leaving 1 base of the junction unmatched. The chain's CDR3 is CASSEGTSGRSTDTQYF. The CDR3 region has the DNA TGTGCCAGCAGTGAAGGGACTAGCGGGAGAAGCACAGATACGCAGTATTTT.

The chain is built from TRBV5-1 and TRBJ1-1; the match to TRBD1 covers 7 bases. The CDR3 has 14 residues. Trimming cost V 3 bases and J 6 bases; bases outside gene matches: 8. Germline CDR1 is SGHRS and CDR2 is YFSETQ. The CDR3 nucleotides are TGCGCCAGCAGCTCCCGGGACAGAATACCTGAAGCTTTCTTT. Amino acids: CASSSRDRIPEAFF.

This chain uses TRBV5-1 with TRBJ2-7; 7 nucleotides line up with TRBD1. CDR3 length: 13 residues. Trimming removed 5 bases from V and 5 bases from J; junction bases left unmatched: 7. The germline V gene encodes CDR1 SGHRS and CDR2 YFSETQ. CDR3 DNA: TGCGCCAGCAGGGGGACAGTACTCCACGAGCAGTACTTC. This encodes CASRGTVLHEQYF. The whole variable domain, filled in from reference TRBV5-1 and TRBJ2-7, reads KAGVTQTPRYLIKTRGQQVTLSCSPISGHRSVSWYQQTPGQGLQFLFEYFSETQRNKGNFPGRFSGRQFSNSRSEMNVSTLELGDSALYLCASRGTVLHEQYFGPGTRLTVT.

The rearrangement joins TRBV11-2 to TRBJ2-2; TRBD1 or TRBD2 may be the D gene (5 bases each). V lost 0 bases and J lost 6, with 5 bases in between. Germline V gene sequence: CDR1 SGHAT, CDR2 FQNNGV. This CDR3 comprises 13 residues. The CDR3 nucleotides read TGTGCCAGCAGCTTAGAGGGGGCCGGGGAGCTGTTTTTT. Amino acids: CASSLEGAGELFF.

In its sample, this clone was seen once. The CDR3 is CASSPLSRVNEKLFF. The DNA for the CDR3 is TGCGCCAGCAGTCCCCTGAGCAGGGTAAATGAAAAACTGTTTTTT. The chain links TRBV4-1 to TRBJ1-4, with D perhaps TRBD1 (5 bases). CDR3 size: 15 residues. V was trimmed by 6 bases and J by 5 bases, leaving 16 bases between them. Germline CDR1 MGHRA, CDR2 YSYEKL.

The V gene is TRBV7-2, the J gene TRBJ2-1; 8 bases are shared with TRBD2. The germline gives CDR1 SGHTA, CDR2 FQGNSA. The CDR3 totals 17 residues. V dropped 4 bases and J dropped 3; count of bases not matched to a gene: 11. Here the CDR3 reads CASSSYRTSRNYNEQFF. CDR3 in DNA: TGTGCCAGCAGCTCTTACCGGACTAGCCGAAACTACAATGAGCAGTTCTTC.

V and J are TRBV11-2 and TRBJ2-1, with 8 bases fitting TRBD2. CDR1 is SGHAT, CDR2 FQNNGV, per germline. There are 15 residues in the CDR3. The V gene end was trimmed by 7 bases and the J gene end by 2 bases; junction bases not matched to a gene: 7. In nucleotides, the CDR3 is TGTGCCAGCACTTTCCTAGCGGGTACCTACAATGAGCAGTTCTTC. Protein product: CASTFLAGTYNEQFF.